This TCR beta chain came from a study of graft-versus-host responses after intestinal transplantation. CDR1 and CDR2 from the germline V gene are SGHTA and FQGNSA. There are 16 residues in the CDR3. V lost 1 base and J 4 bases, leaving 16 bases between the germline ends. The data were produced by immunoSEQ multiplex PCR, yet TCRdb's version contains in-frame clones alone and is incomplete. The table lists around 19,000 clones, around 39% of them singletons, with approximately 0.9% in the top ten. The chain recombines TRBV7-2 with TRBJ1-2, with a tentative D call TRBD1 (5 bases). The input for sequencing was alloreactive CD4+ T cells from a mixed lymphocyte reaction culture, taken before intestinal transplant. Subset denoted: CFSE-low proliferating T cells sorted from roughly six-day pre-transplant mixed lymphocyte reaction (GvH or HvG direction). This receptor was obtained from a human patient who received an intestinal transplant. This CDR3 is CASSLEGRQTIYGYTF. Here the CDR3 DNA reads TGTGCCAGCAGCTTAGAGGGGCGGCAAACGATCTATGGCTACACCTTC.